Only a few counts were recorded for the clone carrying this T cell receptor (beta chain). Measured with immunoSEQ multiplex PCR; TCRdb has only the in-frame clones, and not every one. The sample holds fewer than 90,000 clones, roughly 78% seen once. This sample was included in a study of memory CD4+ T cells and cytomegalovirus serostatus. Germline CDR1 and CDR2: MNHEY and SMNVEV (reference sequence). This CDR3 has 14 residues. Unmatched junction bases numbered 5, after V lost 2 bases and J lost 5 bases. The sort gate was single viable CD3+CD4+CD8-CD45RO+ cells for memory CD4+ T cells. Sample: memory CD4+ T cells from blood. The V and J genes are TRBV27 and TRBJ1-1; 7 bases match TRBD1. The clonotype comes from an adult in good health and CMV-seropositive. CDR3 nucleotides: TGTGCCAGCAGTTTAGGAGGGGGCAGGACTGAAGCTTTCTTT. This sequence encodes CASSLGGGRTEAFF.